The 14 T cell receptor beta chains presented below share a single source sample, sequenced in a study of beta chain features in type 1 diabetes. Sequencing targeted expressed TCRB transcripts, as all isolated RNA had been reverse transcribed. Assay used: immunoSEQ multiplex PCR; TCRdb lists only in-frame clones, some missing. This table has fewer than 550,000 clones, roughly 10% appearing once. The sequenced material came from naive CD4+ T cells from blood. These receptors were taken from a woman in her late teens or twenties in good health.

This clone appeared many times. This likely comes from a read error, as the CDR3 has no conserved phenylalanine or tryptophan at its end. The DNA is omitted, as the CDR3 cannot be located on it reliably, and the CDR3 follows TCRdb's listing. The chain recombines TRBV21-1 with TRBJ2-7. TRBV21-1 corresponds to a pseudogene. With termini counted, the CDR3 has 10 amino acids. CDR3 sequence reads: CASSTHRALL.

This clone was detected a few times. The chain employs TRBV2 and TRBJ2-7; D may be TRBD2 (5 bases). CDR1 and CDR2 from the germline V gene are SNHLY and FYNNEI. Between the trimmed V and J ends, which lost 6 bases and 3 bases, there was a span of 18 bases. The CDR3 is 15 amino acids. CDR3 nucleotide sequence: TGTGCCAGCAGCTACGAATCCGGGATCGGCTACGAGCAGTACTTC. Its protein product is CASSYESGIGYEQYF.

The CDR3 DNA reads TGTGCCAGCAGCCCCCGACAGGGGGCAAAGGAAAAACTGTTTTTT. This gives the protein CASSPRQGAKEKLFF. The V call is TRBV7-8, the J call TRBJ1-4, with 10 bases identical to TRBD1. The germline V gene encodes CDR1 SGHVS and CDR2 FQNEAQ. The CDR3 totals 15 residues. Trimming removed 5 bases from V and 8 bases from J; junction bases left unmatched: 8.

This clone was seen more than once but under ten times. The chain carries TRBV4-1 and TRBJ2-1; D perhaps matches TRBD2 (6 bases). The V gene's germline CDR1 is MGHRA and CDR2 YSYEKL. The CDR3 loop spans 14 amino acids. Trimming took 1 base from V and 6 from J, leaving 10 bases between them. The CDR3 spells CASSQVRDSNEQFF. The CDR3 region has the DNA TGCGCCAGCAGCCAAGTGCGGGATAGCAATGAGCAGTTCTTC.

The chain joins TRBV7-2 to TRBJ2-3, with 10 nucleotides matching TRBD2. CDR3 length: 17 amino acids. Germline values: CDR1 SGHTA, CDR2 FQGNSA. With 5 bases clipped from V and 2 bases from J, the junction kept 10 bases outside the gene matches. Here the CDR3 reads CASSPRGTSVTTDTQYF. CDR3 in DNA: TGTGCCAGCAGCCCAAGGGGGACTAGCGTTACCACAGATACGCAGTATTTT.

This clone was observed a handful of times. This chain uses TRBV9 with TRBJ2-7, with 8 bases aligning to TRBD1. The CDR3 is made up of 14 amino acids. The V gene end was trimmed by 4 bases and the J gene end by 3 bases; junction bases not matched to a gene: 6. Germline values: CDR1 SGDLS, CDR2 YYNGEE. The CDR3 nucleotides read TGTGCCAGCAGCTTGACAGGGGCCGACTACGAGCAGTACTTC. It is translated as CASSLTGADYEQYF.

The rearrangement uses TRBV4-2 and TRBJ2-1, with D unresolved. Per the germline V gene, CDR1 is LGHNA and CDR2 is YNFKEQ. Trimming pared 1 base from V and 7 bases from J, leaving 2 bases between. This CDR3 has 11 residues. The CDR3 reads CASSQANEQFF. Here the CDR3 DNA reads TGTGCCAGCAGCCAAGCTAATGAGCAGTTCTTC.

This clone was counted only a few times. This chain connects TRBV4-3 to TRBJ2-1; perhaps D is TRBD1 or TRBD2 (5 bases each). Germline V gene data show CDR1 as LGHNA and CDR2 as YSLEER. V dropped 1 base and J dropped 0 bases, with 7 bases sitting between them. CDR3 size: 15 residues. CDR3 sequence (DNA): TGCGCCAGCAGCCAAGGGGGGAACTCCTACAATGAGCAGTTCTTC. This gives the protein CASSQGGNSYNEQFF.

In DNA, the CDR3 is TGTGCCAGCAGCTTACGCGGGGGAATCGATGAGCAGTTCTTC. Its protein is CASSLRGGIDEQFF. The chain is built from TRBV11-3 and TRBJ2-1; 7 bases agree with TRBD2. This CDR3 is built from 14 residues. CDR1 is SGHNT, CDR2 YENEEA, per germline. Trimming cost V 2 bases and J 8 bases; bases outside gene matches: 6. The variable domain in full, with the rest retrieved from reference TRBV11-3 and TRBJ2-1, is EAGVVQSPRYKIIEKKQPVAFWCNPISGHNTLYWYLQNLGQGPELLIRYENEEAVDDSQLPKDRFSAERLKGVDSTLKIQPAELGDSAVYLCASSLRGGIDEQFFGPGTRLTVL.

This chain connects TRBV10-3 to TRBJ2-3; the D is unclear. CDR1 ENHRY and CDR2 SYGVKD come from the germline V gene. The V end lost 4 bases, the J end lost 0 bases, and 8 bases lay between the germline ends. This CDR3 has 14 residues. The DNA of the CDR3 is TGTGCCATCAGTGTACCGTCTAGCACAGATACGCAGTATTTT. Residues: CAISVPSSTDTQYF.

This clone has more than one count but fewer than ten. For the CDR3, the DNA is TGTGCCTGGAGTGTTGGGCAGGGGAATGAGCAGTTCTTC. It yields the protein CAWSVGQGNEQFF. This sequence joins TRBV30 and TRBJ2-1, with D possibly TRBD1 on 6 matching bases. The CDR3 runs 13 residues. Looked up from germline, CDR1 is GTSNPN and CDR2 is SVGIG (reference sequence). The V end lost 0 bases, the J end lost 7 bases, and 10 bases lay between the germline ends.

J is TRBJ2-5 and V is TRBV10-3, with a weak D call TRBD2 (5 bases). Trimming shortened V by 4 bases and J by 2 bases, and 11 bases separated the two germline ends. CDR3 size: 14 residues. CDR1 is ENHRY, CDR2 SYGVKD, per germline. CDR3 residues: CAISATGKQETQYF. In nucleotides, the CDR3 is TGTGCCATCAGTGCGACGGGGAAACAAGAGACCCAGTACTTC.

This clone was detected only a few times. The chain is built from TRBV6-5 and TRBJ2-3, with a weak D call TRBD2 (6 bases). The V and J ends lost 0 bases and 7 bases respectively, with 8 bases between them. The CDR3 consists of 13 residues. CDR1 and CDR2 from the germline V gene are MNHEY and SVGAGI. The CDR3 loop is CASSYSRGNTQYF. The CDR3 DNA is TGTGCCAGCAGTTACTCACGGGGGAATACGCAGTATTTT.

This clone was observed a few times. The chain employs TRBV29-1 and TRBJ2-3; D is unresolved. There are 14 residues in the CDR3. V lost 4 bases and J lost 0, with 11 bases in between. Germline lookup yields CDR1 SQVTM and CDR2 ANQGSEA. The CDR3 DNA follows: TGCAGCGTTGTCGAGGTCTCTAGCACAGATACGCAGTATTTT. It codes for CSVVEVSSTDTQYF.